A selection of T cell receptor beta chains follows, all from one sample in a study of T cells in Graves' hyperthyroidism and ophthalmopathy. TCRdb re-called the multiplex PCR reads with MiXCR, one entry per CDR3 protein. The table lists fewer than 400,000 distinct CDR3 sequences, 15% to 19% of them singletons. Sequencing used blood. These receptor sequences come from a woman under 30 with Graves' hyperthyroidism that later progressed to Graves' ophthalmopathy. CDR3s leave out the opening cysteine and the closing phenylalanine or tryptophan. The D gene is left open where the match is weak.

d_call j_call v_call cdr3_aa
TRBD1 TRBJ1-2 TRBV5-5 ASSQGGGTGYT
NA TRBJ2-2 TRBV20-1 SSYSANTGELF
NA TRBJ1-1 TRBV28 ASSRGDLGPTEAF
NA TRBJ2-3 TRBV7-9 ASSSLQRVTDTQY
NA TRBJ2-1 TRBV12-3/TRBV12-4 ASSFGRDLAMKEQF
NA TRBJ2-7 TRBV5-1 ASSLVQNEQY
NA TRBJ1-1 TRBV5-1 ASSLEGGKGSQAF
TRBD1 TRBJ2-5 TRBV11-3 ASSSSQGGETQY
TRBD2 TRBJ2-2 TRBV11-2 ASRLRGLAEITGELF
TRBD2 TRBJ2-7 TRBV27 ASSSAGTSGSYYYEQY
NA TRBJ1-5 TRBV2 ATKGQANQPQH
NA TRBJ2-6 TRBV16 ASSQMGNGPSGANVLT
NA TRBJ2-7 TRBV27 ASSLGRRPRGNEQY
TRBD1 TRBJ2-7 TRBV28 ASSPNTGGAYYEQY
NA TRBJ1-1 TRBV10-3 AISESGGGGINTEAF
TRBD2 TRBJ2-1 TRBV6-5 ASSYSTSGTYNEQF
NA TRBJ2-3 TRBV10-2 ASSENVRDTQY
NA TRBJ2-5 TRBV5-1 ASSLASRAGETQY
NA TRBJ1-1 TRBV4-1 ASSQRSEGVTAEAF
TRBD1 TRBJ2-5 TRBV20-1 SARGTGVSETQY
NA TRBJ2-2 TRBV2 ASMREANTGGLF
NA TRBJ1-5 TRBV30 AWSGGAWQPQH
NA TRBJ2-3 TRBV20-1 SARGLTSSPLSDTQY
TRBD2 TRBJ2-1 TRBV6-2/TRBV6-3 ASSPPGLAPWREQF
TRBD2 TRBJ2-1 TRBV24-1 ATSDFVAGAYNEQF
TRBD1 TRBJ2-2 TRBV12-3/TRBV12-4 ASTEDRVDTGELF
NA TRBJ1-1 TRBV29-1 SVEVSGSSVNTEAF
NA TRBJ2-7 TRBV28 ASSLLGQTQY
TRBD1 TRBJ2-3 TRBV28 ASSRGTGLDTQY
TRBD1 TRBJ1-2 TRBV6-5 ASSSSTGYGYT
NA TRBJ2-5 TRBV14 ASSQLGRWRETQY